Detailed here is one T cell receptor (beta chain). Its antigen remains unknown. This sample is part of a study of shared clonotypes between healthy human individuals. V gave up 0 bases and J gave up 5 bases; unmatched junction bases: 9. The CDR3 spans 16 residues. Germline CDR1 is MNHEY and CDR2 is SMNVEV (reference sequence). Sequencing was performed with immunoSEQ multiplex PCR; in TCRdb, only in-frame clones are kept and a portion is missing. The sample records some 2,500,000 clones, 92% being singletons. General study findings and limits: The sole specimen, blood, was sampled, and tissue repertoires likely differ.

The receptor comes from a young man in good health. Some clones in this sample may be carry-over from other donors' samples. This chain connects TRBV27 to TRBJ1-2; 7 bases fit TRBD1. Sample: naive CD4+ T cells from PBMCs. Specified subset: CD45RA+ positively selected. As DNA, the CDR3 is TGTGCCAGCAGTTTATCCCGGCCAGGGGGACTATATGGCTACACCTTC. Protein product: CASSLSRPGGLYGYTF.